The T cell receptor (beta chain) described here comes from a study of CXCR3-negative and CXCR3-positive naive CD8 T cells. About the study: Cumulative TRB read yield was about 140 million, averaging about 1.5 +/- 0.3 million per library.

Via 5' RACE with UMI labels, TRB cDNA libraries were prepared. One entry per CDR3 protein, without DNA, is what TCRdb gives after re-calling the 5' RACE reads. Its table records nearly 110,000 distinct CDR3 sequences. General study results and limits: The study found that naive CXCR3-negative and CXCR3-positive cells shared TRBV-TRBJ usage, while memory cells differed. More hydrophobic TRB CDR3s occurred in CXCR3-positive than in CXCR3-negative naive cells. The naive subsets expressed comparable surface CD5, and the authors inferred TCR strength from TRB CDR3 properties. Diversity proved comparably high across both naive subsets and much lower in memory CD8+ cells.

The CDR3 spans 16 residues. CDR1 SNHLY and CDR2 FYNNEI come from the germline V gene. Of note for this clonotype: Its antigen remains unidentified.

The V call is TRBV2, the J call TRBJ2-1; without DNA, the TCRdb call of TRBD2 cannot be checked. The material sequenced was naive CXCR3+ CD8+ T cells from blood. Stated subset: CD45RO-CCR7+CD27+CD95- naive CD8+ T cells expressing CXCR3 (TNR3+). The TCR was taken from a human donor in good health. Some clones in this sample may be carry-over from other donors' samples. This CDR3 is CASSSPPQTSGNEQFF.